This note documents a single T cell receptor (beta chain) sequence. The target antigen is unknown. The sample belongs to a study of T cell clones after liver transplantation. On the study more broadly: Graft-donor-reactive sequences were compared with third-party-reactive TCRbeta sequences from pre-transplant mixed lymphocyte reactions. Timepoints were pre-transplant, pre-withdrawal, and after withdrawal was completed or failed.

General study findings and limits: Conclusions were preliminary, with small, heterogeneous patient groups. A significant post-transplant drop in circulating graft-donor-reactive CD4 TCRbeta sequences occurred in most of the 8 subjects.

Trimming took off 2 bases at V and 6 bases at J, with 13 bases between the two ends. The CDR3 totals 13 residues. CDR1 and CDR2 (germline): SQVTM, ANQGSEA. Libraries were prepared by immunoSEQ multiplex PCR; TCRdb keeps only in-frame clonotypes and omits some of them. The table lists tens of thousands of clones, 80% to 90% of them singletons. The input for sequencing was CD4+ T cells from blood, taken around 50 months after liver transplant. The origin of this receptor is a human patient who received a liver transplant. Part of the T cell pool may stem from the graft donor. V is TRBV29-1 and J is TRBJ1-2; no firm D call. This chain's CDR3 is CSVESPRENGYTF. The CDR3 DNA is TGCAGCGTTGAATCGCCTAGGGAGAATGGCTACACCTTC.